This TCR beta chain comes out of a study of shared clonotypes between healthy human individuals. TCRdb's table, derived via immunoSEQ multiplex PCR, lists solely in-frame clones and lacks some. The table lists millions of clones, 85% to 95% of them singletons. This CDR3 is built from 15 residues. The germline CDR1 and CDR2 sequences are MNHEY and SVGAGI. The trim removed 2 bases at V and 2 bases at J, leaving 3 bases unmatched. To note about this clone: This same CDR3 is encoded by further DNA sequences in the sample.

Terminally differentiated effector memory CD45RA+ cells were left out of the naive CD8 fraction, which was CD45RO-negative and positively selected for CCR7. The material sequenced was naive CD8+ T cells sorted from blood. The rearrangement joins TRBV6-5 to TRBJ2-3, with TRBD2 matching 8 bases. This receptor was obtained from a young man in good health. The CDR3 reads CASSYLGLATDTQYF. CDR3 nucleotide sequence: TGTGCCAGCAGTTACCTTGGACTAGCCACAGATACGCAGTATTTT.